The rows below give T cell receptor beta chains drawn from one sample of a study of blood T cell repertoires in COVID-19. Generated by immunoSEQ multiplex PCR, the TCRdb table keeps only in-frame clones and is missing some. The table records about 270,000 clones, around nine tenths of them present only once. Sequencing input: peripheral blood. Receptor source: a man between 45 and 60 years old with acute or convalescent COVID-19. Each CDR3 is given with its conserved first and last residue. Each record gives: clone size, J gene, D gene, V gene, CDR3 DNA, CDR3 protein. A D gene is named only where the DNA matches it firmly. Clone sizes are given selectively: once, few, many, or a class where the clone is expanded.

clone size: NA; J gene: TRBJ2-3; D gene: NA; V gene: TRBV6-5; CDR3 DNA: TGTGCCAGCACCCTAGCGCAGACGGTGGATACGCAGTATTTT; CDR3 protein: CASTLAQTVDTQYF
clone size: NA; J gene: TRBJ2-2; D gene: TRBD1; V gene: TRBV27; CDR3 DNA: TGTGCCAGCAGGGGACAGGGGGCATTCAACACCGGGGAGCTGTTTTTT; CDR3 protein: CASRGQGAFNTGELFF
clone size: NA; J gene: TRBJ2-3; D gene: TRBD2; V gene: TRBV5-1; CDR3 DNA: TGCGCCAGCAGCTCCCCCACCCTAGCGGGGCAAACAGATACGCAGTATTTT; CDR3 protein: CASSSPTLAGQTDTQYF
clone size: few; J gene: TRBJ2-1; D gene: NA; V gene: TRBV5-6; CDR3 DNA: TGTGCCAGCAGCTTTAACAATGAGCAGTTCTTC; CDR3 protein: CASSFNNEQFF
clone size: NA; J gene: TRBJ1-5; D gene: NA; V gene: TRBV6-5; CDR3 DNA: TGTGCCAGCAGTCCCGGACACGTCAATCAGCCCCAGCATTTT; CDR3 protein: CASSPGHVNQPQHF
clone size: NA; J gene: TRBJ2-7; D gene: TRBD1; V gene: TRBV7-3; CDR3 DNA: TGTGCCAGCAGCCCGTCGACAGGGTATAGTGAGCAGTACTTC; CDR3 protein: CASSPSTGYSEQYF
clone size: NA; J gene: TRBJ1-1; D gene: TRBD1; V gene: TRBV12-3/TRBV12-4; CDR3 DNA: TGTGCCAGCAGGCGGACAGGCAACACTGAAGCTTTCTTT; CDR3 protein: CASRRTGNTEAFF
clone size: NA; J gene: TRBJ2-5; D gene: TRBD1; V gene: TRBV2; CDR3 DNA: TGTGCCAGCAGTCGCCGACAGGGCGGAGAGACCCAGTACTTC; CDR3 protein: CASSRRQGGETQYF
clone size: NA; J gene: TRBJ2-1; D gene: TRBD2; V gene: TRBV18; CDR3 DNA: TGTGCCAGCTCACCGTCGCGTAGCGGGGCGCCCAATGAGCAGTTCTTC; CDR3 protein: CASSPSRSGAPNEQFF
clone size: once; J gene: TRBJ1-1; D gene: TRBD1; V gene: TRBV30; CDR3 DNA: TGTGCCTGGAGCCTGGGACAGGGGGCCGTTGAAGCTTTCTTT; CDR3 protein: CAWSLGQGAVEAFF